The clone carrying this T cell receptor beta chain showed up many times. Antigen unknown. Hyperthyroidism patients were newly diagnosed, had disease duration under 2 months, and were aged 18 to 65 years. Patients having uncontrolled infection, another autoimmune disease, pregnancy or lactation were not included. Between the trimmed V and J ends, which lost 1 base and 6 bases, there was a span of 15 bases. The CDR3 spans 15 residues. CDR1 and CDR2 from the germline V gene are SGHVS and FQNEAQ. The sample is drawn from a study of T cells in Graves' hyperthyroidism and ophthalmopathy. The study, taken as a whole, reports: Ophthalmopathy and stable hyperthyroidism were told apart by a 13 V-J model.

TCR beta CDR3 regions were amplified from RNA. The HTBI primer set was used in a first-round RT-PCR of the TCR CDR3. In TCRdb, the multiplex PCR reads were re-called with MiXCR into one record per CDR3 protein. The sample contains about 740,000 distinct CDR3 sequences, 13% to 15% of which appear only once. Sequences were obtained from blood. The V call is TRBV7-8, the J call TRBJ1-2; no definite D call. This TCR came from a woman aged 18-29 years with Graves' hyperthyroidism. Written as DNA, the CDR3 is TGTGCCAGCAGCTTAGGGTCCCACAGAATGAATGGCTACACCTTC. Translation: CASSLGSHRMNGYTF.